This T cell receptor (beta chain) is from a study of blood T cell repertoires in COVID-19. The trim removed 5 bases at V and 7 bases at J, leaving 4 bases unmatched. CDR1 is LGHDT, CDR2 YNNKEL, per germline (reference sequence). This CDR3 is built from 13 residues. Assay: immunoSEQ multiplex PCR; the TCRdb copy retains only in-frame clones and omits some. The sample gives more than 150,000 clones, roughly 87% of which show up once; 7% to 7.5% is in the top ten. Enrollees, about 18 to 89 years old, lived in 24 US areas. The clonotype comes from a woman in her forties or fifties who had recovered from COVID-19. V usage is TRBV3-1 (or the pseudogene TRBV3-2) and J usage is TRBJ1-2; 10 bases are a match to TRBD1. Sequencing was done on a sample of PBMCs or T cells enriched from blood (not recorded which). The CDR3 region is CASSRDRGGGYTF. CDR3 nucleotides: TGTGCCAGCAGCAGGGACAGGGGCGGTGGCTACACCTTC.